The next 14 T cell receptor beta chains were all read from a single sample in a study of CD8 T cells in Susac syndrome. With random hexamers, roughly 0.5 to 1 ug RNA was reverse transcribed. TCRdb recomputed calls from the immunoSEQ multiplex PCR reads with MiXCR, one row per CDR3 protein. The repertoire holds some 100,000 distinct CDR3 sequences, with 85% to 95% as singletons. The specimen sequenced was CD8+ T cells from PBMCs. Receptor source: a human donor in good health.

The chain carries TRBV4-2 and TRBJ1-2; D call uncertain. This CDR3 spans 13 amino acids. Trimming took off 3 bases at V and 5 bases at J, with 10 bases between the two ends. Germline V CDR1 and CDR2: LGHNA, YNFKEQ. The CDR3 reads CASSHTFDYGYTF. CDR3 nucleotides: TGTGCCAGCAGCCATACCTTTGATTATGGCTACACCTTC.

The V call is TRBV5-1, the J call TRBJ1-1; D gene ambiguous. Germline CDR1 and CDR2: SGHRS and YFSETQ. Trimming removed 5 bases at V and 0 bases at J, with 11 bases between. The CDR3 is 14 residues long. The DNA for the CDR3 is TGCGCCAGCAGTTCGGCGGAGATGAACACTGAAGCTTTCTTT. It encodes CASSSAEMNTEAFF.

The chain is built from TRBV29-1 and TRBJ1-1; weak D call: TRBD1 (5 bases). The CDR3 is 13 amino acids. V was pared by 7 bases and J by 5 bases, with 17 bases between. Germline CDR1 SQVTM, CDR2 ANQGSEA. The CDR3 DNA follows: TGCAGCGCGACGAGCCAGGGATTAACTGAAGCTTTCTTT. Protein product: CSATSQGLTEAFF.

The chain uses TRBV27 and TRBJ2-1; 9 bases fit TRBD1. The CDR3 consists of 16 residues. V gave up 3 bases and J gave up 5 bases; unmatched junction bases: 8. Germline CDR1 reads MNHEY; CDR2 reads SMNVEV (reference sequence). DNA for the CDR3: TGTGCCAGCAGTTTGACTCCGGACAGGGGCCACAATGAGCAGTTCTTC. Translation: CASSLTPDRGHNEQFF.

This rearrangement joins TRBV20-1 to TRBJ2-3; 10 bases are shared with TRBD1. From germline, CDR1 is DFQATT and CDR2 SNEGSKA (reference sequence). The CDR3 is 15 residues long. The V gene end was trimmed by 6 bases and the J gene end by 1 base; junction bases not matched to a gene: 7. The CDR3 reads CSADGTGAGTDTQYF. In nucleotides, the CDR3 is TGCAGTGCCGACGGGACAGGGGCAGGCACAGATACGCAGTATTTT.

The rearrangement uses TRBV7-3 and TRBJ2-1; D is perhaps TRBD2 (7 bases). CDR3 length: 14 amino acids. Trimming cost V 1 base and J 7 bases, with 11 bases left between them. From germline, CDR1 is SGHTA and CDR2 FQGTGA. For the CDR3, the DNA is TGTGCCAGCAGCTTAAAGGGGGGGCCAAATGAGCAGTTCTTC. Protein sequence: CASSLKGGPNEQFF. Full variable domain (missing parts from reference TRBV7-3 and TRBJ2-1): GAGVSQTPSNKVTEKGKYVELRCDPISGHTALYWYRQSLGQGPEFLIYFQGTGAADDSGLPNDRFFAVRPEGSVSTLKIQRTERGDSAVYLCASSLKGGPNEQFFGPGTRLTVL.

The rearrangement links TRBV4-3 to TRBJ1-1, with D perhaps matching TRBD1 (5 bases). CDR3 size: 16 residues. Per germline, CDR1 LGHNA and CDR2 YSLEER. Trimming cost V 0 bases and J 1 base, with 12 bases left between them. CDR3: CASSQDSGAGNTEAFF. In DNA form, the CDR3 reads TGCGCCAGCAGCCAAGATTCCGGGGCAGGGAACACTGAAGCTTTCTTT.

The chain has TRBV27 and TRBJ2-4; D remains ambiguous. V dropped 4 bases and J dropped 0 bases, with 13 bases sitting between them. The CDR3 contains 16 residues. Germline V gene sequence: CDR1 MNHEY, CDR2 SMNVEV (reference sequence). The CDR3 region is CASSSHVRRAKNIQYF. CDR3 bases: TGTGCCAGCAGTTCTCACGTGCGGCGAGCCAAAAACATTCAGTACTTC.

The V and J genes are TRBV13 and TRBJ1-2; 7 nucleotides align to TRBD1. CDR1 PRHDT and CDR2 FYEKMQ come from the germline V gene (reference sequence). CDR3 length: 14 amino acids. V lost 4 bases to trimming and J lost 10 bases; unmatched junction nucleotides: 12. This CDR3 reads CASSSTKGGFVYTF. The CDR3 coding sequence is TGTGCCAGCAGCTCCACCAAAGGGGGCTTTGTCTACACCTTC.

This clonotype has only a few counts. J is TRBJ1-1 and V is TRBV7-2, with 7 bases that match TRBD1. CDR3 length: 13 amino acids. V lost 4 bases, J lost 3 bases, and 2 bases stayed unmatched. Germline CDR1 reads SGHTA; CDR2 reads FQGNSA. CDR3 nucleotides: TGTGCCAGCAGCTCACAGGGGCACACTGAAGCTTTCTTT. This encodes CASSSQGHTEAFF.

This rearrangement joins TRBV20-1 to TRBJ2-7; D is possibly TRBD1 (5 bases). Germline V gene sequence: CDR1 DFQATT, CDR2 SNEGSKA (reference sequence). CDR3 length: 15 residues. Trimming pared 0 bases from V and 0 bases from J, leaving 12 bases between. The DNA for the CDR3 is TGCAGTGCTAGAGATCGTAGACAGAGCTCCTACGAGCAGTACTTC. This codes for CSARDRRQSSYEQYF.

The rearrangement joins TRBV7-2 to TRBJ1-2; D is unclear. The ends were cut back, 5 bases at V and 6 bases at J, with 19 bases in the middle. The CDR3 extends over 15 amino acids. The germline V gene has CDR1 SGHTA and CDR2 FQGNSA. CDR3 protein: CASSTPFRDKNGYTF. CDR3 DNA sequence: TGTGCCAGCAGCACCCCATTCCGAGATAAAAATGGCTACACCTTC.

This chain links TRBV20-1 with TRBJ2-2; 7 bases fit TRBD1. CDR1 is DFQATT, CDR2 SNEGSKA, per germline (reference sequence). Losses at the gene ends were 6 bases for V and 5 bases for J; bases not matched to a gene: 6. The CDR3 totals 13 residues. In nucleotides, the CDR3 is TGCAGTGCCCAGACAGGGTGGACCGGGGAGCTGTTTTTT. Protein: CSAQTGWTGELFF.

In DNA form, the CDR3 reads TGTGCCAGTAGTATTAGGGGGCCAACCTACGAGCAGTACTTC. It codes for CASSIRGPTYEQYF. The chain employs TRBV19 and TRBJ2-7, with 7 bases that match TRBD1. V gave up 3 bases and J gave up 2 bases; unmatched junction bases: 4. CDR1 and CDR2 from the germline V gene are LNHDA and SQIVND (reference sequence). The CDR3 runs 14 residues.